This T cell receptor beta chain was sequenced in a study of blood T cell repertoires in COVID-19 (dated by TCRdb to the early 2020s). The study in broad terms: Samples covering the acute and convalescent phases of COVID-19 were provided by collaborators in the United States, Italy and Spain. A de-identified subject ID, COVID-19 status, age in years and sex were almost always included in the sample metadata. Where available, HLA class I and class II types were obtained from metadata supplied by the sample provider rather than from assay-based typing. The repertoires were released in a freely available public database meant as a resource for research on the immune response to SARS-CoV-2. Samples were obtained from the ongoing ImmuneRACE study (first 160 participants) and from over a thousand subjects provided by 6 global collaborators. Deeply sampled blood TCRbeta repertoires from subjects exposed to, actively infected with, or recovered from COVID-19 were included in the dataset. The prospective study material was composed of cDNA or gDNA derived from T cells, B-cell-depleted T cells, or PBMCs.

Note on this clone: No cognate antigen has been identified for it. There are no base qualities to consult, and no much larger clone falls within one base.

From its cysteine to its phenylalanine, the CDR3 spans 15 amino acids. The retained sequence is limited to the CDR3, 45 bases, with the frame set at the first base. Trimming removed 6 bases from V and 3 bases from J, leaving 18 bases between the germline ends. The germline V gene yields MNHEY for CDR1 and SVGAGI for CDR2. TCRbeta CDR3 regions were amplified from genomic DNA by means of the immunoSEQ Assay, a bias-controlled multiplex PCR. The authors' pipeline ran thus. Within the assay, amplification of reference gene primers was used to estimate how many nucleated cells each sample contained. Sequence reads were collapsed and filtered to measure the absolute abundance of every unique TCRbeta CDR3 rearrangement. For each sample, productive Simpson clonality was calculated as the square root of Simpson's diversity index across productive rearrangements. The table was pulled from immuneACCESS by TCRdb, which kept in-frame rearrangements only. Such tables lose some clones; where checked, under half of the loss comes from unresolved V genes, and the rest has no known cause. D and trimming were read from the DNA, whereas the V and J calls and clone size are those reported in that table. The table for this sample lists 300,000 to 350,000 clones; about 87% of them were counted only once. Roughly a tenth of the sample goes to the ten largest clones.

At one collaborating source in Seattle, patients were enrolled during active infection and were followed longitudinally through the course of disease. Collaborating institutions collected whole blood in K2EDTA tubes following their own protocols. Collaborator samples were shipped for TCRbeta analysis as frozen whole blood, isolated PBMCs, or DNA extracted from either sample type. Paper-wide results and their limitations: The quantity of clinical and demographic metadata differed by source and by participant and was supplied without curation.

The receptor was isolated from a man aged 25 to 40 with COVID-19, enrolled during active disease. Sequences were obtained from peripheral blood. The chain uses TRBV6-5 and TRBJ2-7; TRBD1 is possibly the D segment (6 matching bases). This receptor carries the CDR3 CASSITPGAGYEQYF. The nucleotide sequence is given as TGTGCCAGCAGCATTACTCCAGGGGCTGGCTACGAGCAGTACTTC.